The present TCR beta chain was sequenced within a study of cytomegalovirus exposure and HLA in healthy donors. The wider study: Previous work identified 95 million to 120 million unique TCR beta sequences from approximately 190 million T cells. Findings and limits, study-wide: A later analysis by the authors found several of the most significant clusters apparently linked to common viral pathogens. An analysis that was carried out later associated some 17,000 TCR beta sequences with HLA alleles at 0.05 false discovery rate. Most likely, a cluster of highly shared sequence variants arose as a sequencing artifact.

Turning to this clone: Its antigen is not identified.

The V and J ends lost 6 bases and 4 bases, in that order; junction bases with no gene match: 3. This CDR3 contains 14 residues. Germline CDR1 and CDR2: SGHRS and YFSETQ. PCR was performed using 60 Vbeta and 13 Jbeta primers. Sequenced by immunoSEQ multiplex PCR; TCRdb stores in-frame clones only, minus some. Of about 200,000 clones listed, around nine tenths are singletons. The chain couples TRBV5-1 to TRBJ2-1; the match to TRBD2 covers 11 bases. This clonotype was obtained from a woman younger than 35 in good health and CMV-seronegative. The sequencing input was PBMCs. CDR3 nucleotide sequence: TGCGCCAGCACGGGACTAGCGGCTTACAATGAGCAGTTCTTC. Residues: CASTGLAAYNEQFF. Full variable domain (remainder filled in from reference TRBV5-1 and TRBJ2-1): KAGVTQTPRYLIKTRGQQVTLSCSPISGHRSVSWYQQTPGQGLQFLFEYFSETQRNKGNFPGRFSGRQFSNSRSEMNVSTLELGDSALYLCASTGLAAYNEQFFGPGTRLTVL.